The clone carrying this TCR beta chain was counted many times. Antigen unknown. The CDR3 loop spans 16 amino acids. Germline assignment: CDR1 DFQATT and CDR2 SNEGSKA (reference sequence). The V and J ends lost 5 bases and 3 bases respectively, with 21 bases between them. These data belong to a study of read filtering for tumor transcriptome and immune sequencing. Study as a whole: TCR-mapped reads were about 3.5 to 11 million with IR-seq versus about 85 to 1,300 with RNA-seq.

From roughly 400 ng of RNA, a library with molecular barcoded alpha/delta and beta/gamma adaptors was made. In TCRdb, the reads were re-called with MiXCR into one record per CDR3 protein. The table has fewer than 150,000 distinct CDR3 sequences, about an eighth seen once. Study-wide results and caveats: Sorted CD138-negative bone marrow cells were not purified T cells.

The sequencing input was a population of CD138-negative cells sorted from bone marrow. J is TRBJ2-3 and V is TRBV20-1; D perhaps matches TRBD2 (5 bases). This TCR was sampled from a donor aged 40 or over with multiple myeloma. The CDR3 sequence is CSASPGERPGTDTQYF. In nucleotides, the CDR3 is TGCAGTGCTTCCCCCGGCGAGCGGCCCGGGACAGATACGCAGTATTTT.